The 17 T cell receptor beta chains below were found in one sample sequenced in a study of low-dose radiotherapy and immunotherapy resistance in tumors. cDNA synthesis used a TRAV/TRBV-specific primer set for both chains. With a V-primer adapter and a constant-region primer, TCRs were amplified for roughly 18 PCR cycles. Each CDR3 protein gets one entry after TCRdb re-called the reads with MiXCR. The data show around 10,000 distinct CDR3 sequences, about 60% seen once. These receptors all stem from a human donor with advanced metastatic prostate, ovarian, gallbladder or colorectal cancer (not recorded which). This table probably holds off-target reads from a library built for another chain.

There are a few counts of this clonotype. This chain connects TRBV6-8 to TRBJ1-2; 7 bases map to TRBD1. Germline assignment: CDR1 MNHGY and CDR2 SAAAGT. This CDR3 spans 14 amino acids. V shed 8 bases and J 6 bases; nucleotides not matched to a gene: 12. The CDR3 here is CASGGDRVRDGYTF. The CDR3 DNA sequence: TGTGCCAGCGGGGGAGACAGGGTGAGGGATGGCTACACCTTC.

The V call is TRBV18, the J call TRBJ2-6; 9 nucleotides align to TRBD1. The CDR3 totals 19 residues. V was pared by 3 bases and J by 0 bases, with 9 bases of the junction left unmatched. CDR1 and CDR2 (germline): KGHSH, LQKENI. DNA for the CDR3: TGTGCCAGCTCACCCCTACGGACAGGGGAATACTCTGGGGCCAACGTCCTGACTTTC. Translation gives CASSPLRTGEYSGANVLTF.

The V call is TRBV4-1, the J call TRBJ2-1; D may be TRBD1 (6 bases). Deletions cut 1 base from V and 7 bases from J, with 8 bases between. The CDR3 runs 13 residues. Per the germline V gene, CDR1 is MGHRA and CDR2 is YSYEKL. CDR3: CASSQGRGNEQFF. In DNA, the CDR3 is TGCGCCAGCAGCCAAGGTAGGGGGAATGAGCAGTTCTTC.

This rearrangement joins TRBV19 to TRBJ1-2, with D possibly matching TRBD1 (5 bases). This CDR3 contains 15 residues. The V gene lost 4 bases and the J gene lost 4 bases, with 16 bases spanning the gap. Germline CDR1 LNHDA, CDR2 SQIVND (reference sequence). The CDR3 reads CASSTRQRGGYGYTF. The CDR3 coding sequence is TGTGCCAGTAGTACACGACAGCGGGGGGGCTATGGCTACACCTTC.

This clonotype was seen a handful of times. The gene calls are TRBV28 and TRBJ1-1, with D perhaps matching TRBD1 (6 bases). Trimming shortened V by 5 bases and J by 1 base, and 11 bases separated the two germline ends. CDR1 and CDR2 from the germline V gene are MDHEN and SYDVKM. CDR3 length: 14 amino acids. For the CDR3, the DNA is TGTGCCAGCAGTCAGGGGAGTTGGAACACTGAAGCTTTCTTT. It codes for CASSQGSWNTEAFF.

In this sample, this clonotype turned up a few times. The chain has TRBV19 and TRBJ2-7, with 7 bases aligning to TRBD1. This CDR3 is built from 17 residues. The J segment lost 6 bases and the V segment lost 3 bases, leaving 17 bases of the junction unmatched. CDR1 and CDR2 from the germline V gene are LNHDA and SQIVND (reference sequence). For the CDR3, the DNA is TGTGCCAGTAGTATGTCAGGGGGAGACAGGGTTAGGGGCGAGCAGTACTTC. Its protein product is CASSMSGGDRVRGEQYF.

The chain combines TRBV29-1 with TRBJ1-4; D possibly corresponds to TRBD1 (6 bases). The V end was cut by 4 bases, the J end by 1 base, with 16 bases between. Germline V gene lookup returns CDR1 SQVTM and CDR2 ANQGSEA. The CDR3 length is 16 residues. Here the CDR3 reads CSVVLPGVGTNEKLFF. The CDR3 bases are TGCAGCGTTGTTTTACCAGGGGTCGGAACTAATGAAAAACTGTTTTTT.

In this sample, this clonotype turned up once. This chain joins TRBV29-1 and TRBJ1-1; 7 bases are a match to TRBD1. With 6 bases clipped from V and 1 base from J, the junction kept 8 bases outside the gene matches. Germline CDR1 is SQVTM and CDR2 is ANQGSEA. CDR3 length: 14 residues. The CDR3 coding sequence is TGCAGCGTCAACGTAGGGGGCCGGAACACTGAAGCTTTCTTT. Amino acid sequence: CSVNVGGRNTEAFF.

This clonotype was seen a few times. The DNA for the CDR3 is TGTGCCAGCAGTTTCCACCCGACAGGGACTAGCACAGATACGCAGTATTTT. Protein sequence: CASSFHPTGTSTDTQYF. The V gene is TRBV27, the J gene TRBJ2-3; D perhaps matches TRBD1 (7 bases). The CDR3 extends over 17 amino acids. Per the germline V gene, CDR1 is MNHEY and CDR2 is SMNVEV (reference sequence). V was clipped by 3 bases and J by 0 bases, with 16 bases between them.

This clonotype was counted only a few times. The CDR3 reads CASSQLLPGFEQFF. The DNA for the CDR3 is TGTGCCAGCAGTCAACTGCTTCCGGGCTTCGAGCAGTTCTTC. The chain recombines TRBV2 with TRBJ2-1; no firm D call. Trimming took 5 bases from V and 10 from J, leaving 18 bases between them. CDR1 SNHLY and CDR2 FYNNEI come from the germline V gene. The length of the CDR3 is 14 residues.

In its sample, this clonotype was seen a few times. The chain employs TRBV10-3 and TRBJ2-3; D is unclear. Germline loops: CDR1 ENHRY, CDR2 SYGVKD. V was trimmed by 6 bases and J by 0 bases, leaving 7 bases between them. The CDR3 runs to 13 residues. Written as DNA, the CDR3 is TGTGCCATCAGCAGCAGCAGCACAGATACGCAGTATTTT. Translated, it gives CAISSSSTDTQYF.

V usage is TRBV5-1 and J usage is TRBJ2-2; 10 nucleotides line up with TRBD1. Per germline, CDR1 SGHRS and CDR2 YFSETQ. V was clipped by 3 bases and J by 0 bases; unmatched bases: 2. The CDR3 length is 16 residues. CDR3 nucleotides: TGCGCCAGCAGCTCCGGACAGGGGGCGAACACCGGGGAGCTGTTTTTT. Translation gives CASSSGQGANTGELFF. Together with reference TRBV5-1 and TRBJ2-2, the CDR3 gives the full variable domain: KAGVTQTPRYLIKTRGQQVTLSCSPISGHRSVSWYQQTPGQGLQFLFEYFSETQRNKGNFPGRFSGRQFSNSRSEMNVSTLELGDSALYLCASSSGQGANTGELFFGEGSRLTVL.

This clonotype was picked up a small number of times. The chain has TRBV4-1 and TRBJ2-1, with D tentatively TRBD2 (6 bases). Germline loops: CDR1 MGHRA, CDR2 YSYEKL. The V end lost 4 bases, the J end lost 0 bases, and 10 bases lay between the germline ends. The CDR3 extends over 15 amino acids. The CDR3 is CASSPWEDSYNEQFF. The CDR3 DNA is TGCGCCAGCAGCCCATGGGAGGACTCCTACAATGAGCAGTTCTTC.

CDR3 DNA sequence: TGTGCCAGTAGACCCACCTCTGGGGCCAACGTCCTGACTTTC. Translating gives CASRPTSGANVLTF. V gene TRBV19 combines with J gene TRBJ2-6; no reliable D call. Germline V CDR1 and CDR2: LNHDA, SQIVND (reference sequence). This CDR3 comprises 14 residues. The ends were cut back, 6 bases at V and 0 bases at J, with 6 bases in the middle.

The gene calls are TRBV6-2 or TRBV6-3 and TRBJ2-5; D gene unclear. The CDR3 extends over 13 amino acids. V dropped 8 bases and J dropped 3 bases, with 13 bases sitting between them. CDR1 is MNHEY, CDR2 SVGEGT, per germline. The CDR3: CASRFWRKETQYF. The CDR3 DNA is TGTGCCAGCCGCTTTTGGCGGAAAGAGACCCAGTACTTC.

This clonotype showed up just a few times. The chain has TRBV28 and TRBJ1-5, with D possibly TRBD1 on 6 matching bases. The germline V and J ends were trimmed by 4 bases and 5 bases, with 15 bases remaining between them. Germline values: CDR1 MDHEN, CDR2 SYDVKM. This CDR3 region has 15 residues. The chain's CDR3 is CASSYRAQGYQPQHF. Here the CDR3 DNA reads TGTGCCAGCAGTTATCGGGCACAGGGTTATCAGCCCCAGCATTTT.

This clonotype has more than one count but fewer than ten. The CDR3 DNA sequence: TGCGCCAGCAGCCCGGGAGTGGAGATCACAGATACGCAGTATTTT. The encoded protein is CASSPGVEITDTQYF. The chain combines TRBV5-1 with TRBJ2-3, with TRBD2 as a possible D gene (6 bases). Trimming took off 4 bases at V and 2 bases at J, with 14 bases between the two ends. The CDR3 runs to 15 residues. From germline, CDR1 is SGHRS and CDR2 YFSETQ.